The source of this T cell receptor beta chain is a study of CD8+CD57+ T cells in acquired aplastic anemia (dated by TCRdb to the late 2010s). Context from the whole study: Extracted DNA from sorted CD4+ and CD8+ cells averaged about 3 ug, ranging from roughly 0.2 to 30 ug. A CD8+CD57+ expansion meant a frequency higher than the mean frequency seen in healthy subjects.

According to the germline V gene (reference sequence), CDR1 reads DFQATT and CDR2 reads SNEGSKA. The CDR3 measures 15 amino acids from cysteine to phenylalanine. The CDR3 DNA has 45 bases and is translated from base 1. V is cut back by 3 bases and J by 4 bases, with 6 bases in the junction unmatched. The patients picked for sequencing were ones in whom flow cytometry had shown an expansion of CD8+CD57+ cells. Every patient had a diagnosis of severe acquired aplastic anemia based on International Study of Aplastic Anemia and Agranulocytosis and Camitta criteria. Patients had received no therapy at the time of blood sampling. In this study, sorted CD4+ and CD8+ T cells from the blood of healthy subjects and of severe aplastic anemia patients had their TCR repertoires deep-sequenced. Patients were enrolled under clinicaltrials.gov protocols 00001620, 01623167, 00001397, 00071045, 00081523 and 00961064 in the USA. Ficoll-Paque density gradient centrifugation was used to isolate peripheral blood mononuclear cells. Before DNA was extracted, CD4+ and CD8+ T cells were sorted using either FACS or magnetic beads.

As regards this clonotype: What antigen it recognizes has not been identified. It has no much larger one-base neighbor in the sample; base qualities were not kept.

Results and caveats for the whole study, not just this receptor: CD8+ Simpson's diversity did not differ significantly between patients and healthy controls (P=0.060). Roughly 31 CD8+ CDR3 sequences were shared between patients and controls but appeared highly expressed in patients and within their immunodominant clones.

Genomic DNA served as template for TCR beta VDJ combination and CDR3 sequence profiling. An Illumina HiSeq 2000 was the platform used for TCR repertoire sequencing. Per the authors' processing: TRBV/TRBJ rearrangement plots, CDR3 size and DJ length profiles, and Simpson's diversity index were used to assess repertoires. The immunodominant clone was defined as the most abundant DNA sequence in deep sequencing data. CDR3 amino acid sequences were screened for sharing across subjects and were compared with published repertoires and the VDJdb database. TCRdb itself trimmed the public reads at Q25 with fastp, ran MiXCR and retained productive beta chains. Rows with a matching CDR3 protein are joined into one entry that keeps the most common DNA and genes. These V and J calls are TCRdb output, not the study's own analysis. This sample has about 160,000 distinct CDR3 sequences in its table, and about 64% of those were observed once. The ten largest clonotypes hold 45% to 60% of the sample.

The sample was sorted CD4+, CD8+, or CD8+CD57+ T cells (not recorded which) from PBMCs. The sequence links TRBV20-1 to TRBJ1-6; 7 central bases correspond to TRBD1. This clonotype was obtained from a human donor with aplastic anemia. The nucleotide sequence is TGCAGTGCTAGTCAGGGGGGAGGGTATAATTCACCCCTCCACTTT. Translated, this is CSASQGGGYNSPLHF.